What follows is one T cell receptor beta chain and its context. This CDR3 has 16 amino acids. The V segment lost 4 bases and the J segment 6 bases; nucleotides outside the gene matches: 6. Germline CDR1 reads SGHNT; CDR2 reads YYREEE (reference sequence). The data were taken from a study of blood T cell repertoires in COVID-19. Source study methods: Researchers report that nucleated cell counts were estimated from reference gene primer amplification. Profiled with immunoSEQ multiplex PCR; TCRdb holds only in-frame clones, not every one. The D gene and trimming were derived from the DNA, and the V and J assignments and clone size from that table. In the table there are some 50,000 clones, roughly four fifths of which are singletons.

The material sequenced was peripheral blood. The TCR comes from a man in his forties with acute or convalescent COVID-19. The V and J genes are TRBV5-4 and TRBJ1-6, with 11 bases that match TRBD1. CDR3 amino acids: CASSPGQGAVNSPLHF. The DNA for the CDR3 is TGTGCCAGCAGCCCTGGACAGGGGGCCGTTAATTCACCCCTCCACTTT.